This is a list of T cell receptor beta chains from one sample in a study of cytomegalovirus exposure and HLA in healthy donors. Only in-frame clones appear in the TCRdb table, and some are missing; sequencing was by immunoSEQ multiplex PCR. The sample contains hundreds of thousands of clones, 70% to 85% of which appear only once. Material: PBMCs. The receptors were sampled from a woman in her fifties or sixties in good health and CMV-seropositive. CDR3s include the opening cysteine and the closing phenylalanine or tryptophan. D genes are given only for firm matches.

v_call,j_call,d_call,cdr3_aa
TRBV7-2,TRBJ1-4,-,CASSSGLWGEKLFF
TRBV6-6,TRBJ2-6,-,CASSTEGVLTF
TRBV5-1,TRBJ2-2,TRBD2,CASSLQSGRAGTGELFF
TRBV7-3,TRBJ1-2,TRBD1,CASSPSDRVNYGYTF
TRBV6-1,TRBJ1-1,-,CASRLDPRGTEAFF
TRBV7-2,TRBJ2-3,-,CASSPQGARGVDTQYF
TRBV5-1,TRBJ2-1,TRBD2,CASSLRGGGATSNEQFF
TRBV29-1,TRBJ2-3,-,CSVARRGLSTDTQYF
TRBV2,TRBJ2-7,TRBD2,CASSGASGLYEQYF
TRBV18,TRBJ1-5,-,CASSPTESNQPQHF
TRBV5-5,TRBJ2-1,TRBD2,CASSLSGSSYNEQFF
TRBV7-9,TRBJ2-7,-,CASSLGGIGYEQYF
TRBV5-4,TRBJ2-1,TRBD2,CASSLKREVDEQFF
TRBV11-2,TRBJ1-5,-,CASSFGQGSNQPQHF
TRBV6-5,TRBJ1-2,TRBD1,CASTRDRTNYGYTF
TRBV9,TRBJ1-4,TRBD1,CASSKDREGEKLFF
TRBV5-1,TRBJ2-5,-,CASSLSSPVLETQYF
TRBV5-1,TRBJ1-2,TRBD1,CASSPETGANYGYTF
TRBV2,TRBJ2-7,-,CASRGLTGSYEQYF
TRBV6-6,TRBJ2-5,TRBD2,CASSLAGTQYF
TRBV7-8,TRBJ1-1,TRBD1,CASRPRTGGGTEAFF
TRBV7-9,TRBJ1-1,-,CASSSLSGTEAFF
TRBV11-1,TRBJ2-2,TRBD1,CASSWDRANTGELFF
TRBV5-4,TRBJ2-7,TRBD2,CASSFELAGIYEQYF
TRBV29-1,TRBJ2-3,TRBD2,CSVAVAGGPRTDTQYF
TRBV14,TRBJ2-2,TRBD2,CASSPSTGRADTGELFF
TRBV2,TRBJ1-3,-,CASRPGFGNTIYF
TRBV11-2,TRBJ2-7,-,CASSLVSGGASYEQYF
TRBV5-4,TRBJ2-1,TRBD2,CASSPGTSLPYNEQFF
TRBV5-1,TRBJ2-2,TRBD2,CASSFGAGEIGGELFF
TRBV9,TRBJ2-7,-,CASSVGDWPLSYEQYF
TRBV7-9,TRBJ1-2,-,CASSLGGQAYGYTF
TRBV7-2,TRBJ2-2,TRBD2,CASSGGGTNTGELFF
TRBV30,TRBJ2-1,TRBD2,CACRTSGSYNEQFF
TRBV5-4,TRBJ1-4,TRBD1,CASSLTGGEKLFF
TRBV7-2,TRBJ2-3,-,CASRSEADTQYF
TRBV19,TRBJ1-4,-,CASSTLTGEKLFF
TRBV5-1,TRBJ1-4,TRBD1,CASSAQGAPNEKLFF
TRBV7-9,TRBJ2-6,-,CASSSQKDRSGANVLTF